These T cell receptor beta chains were read from a single sample in a study of T cells in Graves' hyperthyroidism and ophthalmopathy. TCRdb itself ran the multiplex PCR reads through MiXCR, one entry per CDR3 protein. The table records under 350,000 distinct CDR3 sequences, roughly 23% of them present only once. The specimen sequenced was blood. All receptors derive from a woman aged 45-59 years with Graves' hyperthyroidism. Each CDR3 is given with its conserved first and last residue. D genes are given only for firm matches. Where a row states a size, it is once, few, many or the class of an expanded clone; other rows omit it.

>many|TRBJ2-3|TRBV11-2|TRBD2
CASSSRLAGGTDTQYF
TGTGCCAGCAGCTCAAGACTAGCGGGGGGAACAGATACGCAGTATTTT
>many|TRBJ1-4|TRBV18|NA
CASSPQGNEKLFF
TGTGCCAGCTCACCCCAGGGAAATGAAAAACTGTTTTTT
>NA|TRBJ1-2|TRBV7-2|NA
CASAPDKDYGYTF
TGTGCCAGCGCCCCAGACAAGGACTATGGCTACACCTTC
>many|TRBJ1-1|TRBV30|NA
CAWSVLGRLNTEAFF
TGTGCCTGGAGTGTTCTGGGACGACTCAACACTGAAGCTTTCTTT
>many|TRBJ1-5|TRBV2|NA
CASSEGRSNQPQHF
TGTGCCAGCAGTGAAGGTCGTAGCAATCAGCCCCAGCATTTT
>few|TRBJ1-1|TRBV30|NA
CAWSPISGASGGAFF
TGTGCCTGGAGTCCTATATCGGGGGCCTCTGGTGGAGCTTTCTTT
>few|TRBJ1-4|TRBV6-1|NA
CASSELPAEGWNEKLFF
TGTGCCAGCAGTGAACTACCCGCCGAGGGGTGGAATGAAAAACTGTTTTTT
>many|TRBJ1-5|TRBV6-1|NA
CASKESGTHQPQHF
TGTGCCAGCAAAGAAAGCGGGACCCATCAGCCCCAGCATTTT
>NA|TRBJ2-7|TRBV11-2|NA
CASSLKGATYYEQYF
TGTGCCAGCAGCTTAAAAGGGGCTACCTACTACGAGCAGTACTTC
>few|TRBJ2-2|TRBV4-2|NA
CASSLPGTTGELFF
TGTGCCAGCAGCCTTCCCGGGACCACCGGGGAGCTGTTTTTT
>NA|TRBJ2-7|TRBV27|NA
CASSRKTLNFGEQYF
TGTGCCAGCAGTCGCAAGACTCTGAACTTCGGCGAGCAGTACTTC
>NA|TRBJ2-1|TRBV12-3/TRBV12-4|TRBD2
CASSWGASGSYEQFF
TGTGCCAGCAGTTGGGGGGCTAGCGGGAGTTATGAGCAGTTCTTC
>many|TRBJ1-5|TRBV7-2|NA
CASSLVPSVQPQHF
TGTGCCAGCAGCTTAGTTCCCAGCGTTCAGCCCCAGCATTTT
>few|TRBJ2-1|TRBV7-8|TRBD2
CASSFALKLAGEQNEQFF
TGTGCCAGCAGCTTTGCGCTAAAACTAGCGGGAGAGCAAAATGAGCAGTTCTTC
>few|TRBJ2-2|TRBV5-1|TRBD2
CASSRTSGAGELFF
TGCGCCAGCAGCCGGACTAGCGGGGCCGGGGAGCTGTTTTTT
>many|TRBJ2-7|TRBV2|TRBD2
CATRDQPRRRGNEQYF
TGTGCCACAAGAGACCAGCCCCGGCGGCGGGGGAACGAGCAGTACTTC
>NA|TRBJ1-5|TRBV28|NA
CASSFSVNQPQHF
TGTGCCAGCAGTTTTTCTGTAAATCAGCCCCAGCATTTT
>NA|TRBJ1-6|TRBV20-1|NA
CSALGSSPLHF
TGCAGTGCTCTGGGGAGTTCACCCCTCCACTTT
>NA|TRBJ1-2|TRBV11-2|NA
CASRPLRDYGYTF
TGTGCCAGCAGGCCACTTCGAGACTATGGCTACACCTTC
>NA|TRBJ1-1|TRBV6-1|NA
CASSELARWYTEAFF
TGTGCCAGCAGTGAACTGGCCCGTTGGTACACTGAAGCTTTCTTT
>many|TRBJ1-1|TRBV3-1|TRBD1
CASSRLKTGGHTEAFF
TGTGCCAGCAGCCGACTTAAGACAGGGGGCCACACTGAAGCTTTCTTT
>NA|TRBJ1-6|TRBV5-1|NA
CASSLARNNSPLHF
TGCGCCAGCAGCTTGGCCCGAAATAATTCACCCCTCCACTTT
>NA|TRBJ2-7|TRBV9|TRBD2
CASSVGTRGEQYF
TGTGCCAGCAGCGTCGGGACTAGAGGAGAGCAGTACTTC
>many|TRBJ1-1|TRBV3-1|TRBD1
CASSRGTGFEAFF
TGTGCCAGCAGCCGAGGGACAGGGTTTGAAGCTTTCTTT
>NA|TRBJ2-3|TRBV6-4|NA
CASRERAGRATDTQYF
TGTGCCAGCCGGGAGAGGGCGGGAAGGGCGACAGATACGCAGTATTTT
>many|TRBJ1-4|TRBV7-9|NA
CASSLQDNEKLFF
TGTGCCAGCAGCTTGCAGGATAATGAAAAACTGTTTTTT
>many|TRBJ1-2|TRBV28|NA
CASTGRQASYGYTF
TGTGCCAGCACCGGAAGACAGGCATCCTATGGCTACACCTTC
>NA|TRBJ1-2|TRBV28|NA
CASSRRSGYTF
TGTGCCAGCAGTAGAAGGAGTGGCTACACCTTC
>NA|TRBJ2-3|TRBV6-5|TRBD2
CAISSSGPSTDTQYF
TGTGCCATCAGTTCTAGCGGTCCTAGCACAGATACGCAGTATTTT